This TCR beta chain was identified in a study of CD8+ T cells in alopecia areata. Findings and caveats of the study: Relative to mice, TCR sharing across patients was less clear, a difference possibly HLA-related. The study also sequences resident alphabeta T cells of normal skin in scalp samples. Greater clonality was observed in lesional scalp samples, especially alopecia totalis/universalis, versus normal scalp.

Details on this clone: The antigen is unknown.

Isolation of CD4+ and CD8+ T cells from PBMCs was achieved by sorting. V lost 4 bases and J 9 bases, leaving 13 bases between the germline ends. The germline CDR1 and CDR2 sequences are SGHAT and FQNNGV. This CDR3 has 13 residues. Extraction of RNA preceded its reverse transcription into cDNA, which served as the sequencing template. Sequencing was performed with immunoSEQ multiplex PCR; in TCRdb, only in-frame clones are kept and a portion is missing. This table has over 150,000 clones, 45% to 70% appearing once. Sequenced: CD8+ T cells sorted from blood. The chain combines TRBV11-2 with TRBJ2-1; D possibly corresponds to TRBD1 (6 bases). This receptor was identified in a human donor in good health. Written as DNA, the CDR3 is TGTGCCAGCAGCTACTGGGGGCCGAGTGAGCAGTTCTTC. Residues: CASSYWGPSEQFF.